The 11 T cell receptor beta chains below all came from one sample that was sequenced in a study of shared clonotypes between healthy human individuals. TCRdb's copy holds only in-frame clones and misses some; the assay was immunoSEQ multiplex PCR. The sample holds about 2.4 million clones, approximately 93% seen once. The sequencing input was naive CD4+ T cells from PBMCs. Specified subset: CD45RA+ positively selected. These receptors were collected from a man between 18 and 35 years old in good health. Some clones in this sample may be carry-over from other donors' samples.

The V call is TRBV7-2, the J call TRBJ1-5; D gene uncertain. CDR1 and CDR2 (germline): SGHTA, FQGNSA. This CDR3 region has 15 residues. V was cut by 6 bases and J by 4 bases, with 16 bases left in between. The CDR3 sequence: CASSLSWGTNQPQHF. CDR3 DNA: TGTGCCAGCAGTCTCTCTTGGGGTACGAATCAGCCCCAGCATTTT.

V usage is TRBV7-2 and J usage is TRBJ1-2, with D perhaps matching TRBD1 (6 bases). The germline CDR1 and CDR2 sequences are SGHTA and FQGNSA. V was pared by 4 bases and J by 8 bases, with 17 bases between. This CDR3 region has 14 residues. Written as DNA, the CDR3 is TGTGCCAGCAGCTCCACGCTTACAGGGTACGGCTACACCTTC. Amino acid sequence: CASSSTLTGYGYTF.

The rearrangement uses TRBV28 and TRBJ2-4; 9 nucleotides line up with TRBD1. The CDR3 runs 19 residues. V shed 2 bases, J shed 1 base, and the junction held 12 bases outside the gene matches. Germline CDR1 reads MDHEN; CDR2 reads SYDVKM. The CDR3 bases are TGTGCCAGCAGTTTAGAGATCGGACAGGGGAAAGGGGCCAAAAACATTCAGTACTTC. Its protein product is CASSLEIGQGKGAKNIQYF.

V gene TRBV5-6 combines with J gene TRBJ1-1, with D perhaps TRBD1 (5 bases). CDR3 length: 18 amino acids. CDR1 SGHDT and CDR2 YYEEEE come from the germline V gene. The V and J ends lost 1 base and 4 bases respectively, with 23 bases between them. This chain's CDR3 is CASSLRLSGVRGLTEAFF. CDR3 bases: TGTGCCAGCAGCTTGCGTCTGAGTGGGGTCCGGGGACTCACTGAAGCTTTCTTT.

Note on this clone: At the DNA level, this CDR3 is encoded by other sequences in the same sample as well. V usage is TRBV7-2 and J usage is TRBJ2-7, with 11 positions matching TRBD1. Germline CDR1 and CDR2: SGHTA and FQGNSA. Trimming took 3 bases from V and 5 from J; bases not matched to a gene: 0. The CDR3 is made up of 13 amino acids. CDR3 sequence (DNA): TGTGCCAGCAGCTTGGACAGGGGGCACGAGCAGTACTTC. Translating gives CASSLDRGHEQYF.

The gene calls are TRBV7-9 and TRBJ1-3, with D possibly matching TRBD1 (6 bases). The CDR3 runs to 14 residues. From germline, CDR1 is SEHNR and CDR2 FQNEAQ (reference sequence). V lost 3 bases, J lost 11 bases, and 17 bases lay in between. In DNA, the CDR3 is TGTGCCAGCAGCTTGGACGGCAGGGGCCTCGCCATATATTTT. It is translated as CASSLDGRGLAIYF.

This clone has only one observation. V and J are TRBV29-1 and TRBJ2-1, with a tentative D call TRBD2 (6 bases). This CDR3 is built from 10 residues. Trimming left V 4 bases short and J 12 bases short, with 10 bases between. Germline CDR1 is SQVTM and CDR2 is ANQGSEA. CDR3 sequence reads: CSVVWRGQFF. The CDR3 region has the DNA TGCAGCGTTGTGTGGCGGGGGCAGTTCTTC.

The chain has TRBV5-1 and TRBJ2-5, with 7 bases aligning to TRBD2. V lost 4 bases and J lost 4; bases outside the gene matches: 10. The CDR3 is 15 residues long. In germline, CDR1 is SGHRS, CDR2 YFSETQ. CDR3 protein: CASSPDPGLLETQYF. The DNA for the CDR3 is TGCGCCAGCAGCCCCGACCCGGGACTACTAGAGACCCAGTACTTC.

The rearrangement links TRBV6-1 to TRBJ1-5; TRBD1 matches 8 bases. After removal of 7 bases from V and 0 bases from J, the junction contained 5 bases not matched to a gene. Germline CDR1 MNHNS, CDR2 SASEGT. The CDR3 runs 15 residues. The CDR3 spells CASTYDRGSNQPQHF. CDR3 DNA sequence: TGTGCCAGCACCTACGACAGGGGTAGCAATCAGCCCCAGCATTTT.

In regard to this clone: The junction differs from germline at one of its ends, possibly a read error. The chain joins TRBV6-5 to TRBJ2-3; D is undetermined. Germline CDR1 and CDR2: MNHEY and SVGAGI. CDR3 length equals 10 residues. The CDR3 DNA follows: TGTGCCAGCAGGACCCCGGTGCGCCATTTT. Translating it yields CASRTPVRHF.

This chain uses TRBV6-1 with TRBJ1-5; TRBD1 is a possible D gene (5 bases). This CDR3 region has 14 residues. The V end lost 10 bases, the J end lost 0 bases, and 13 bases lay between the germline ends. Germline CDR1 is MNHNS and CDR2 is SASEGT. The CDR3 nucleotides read TGTGCCACCAAAGACAGTTCTAGCAATCAGCCCCAGCATTTT. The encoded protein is CATKDSSSNQPQHF.